This T cell receptor beta chain was identified during a study of Ad26.COV2.S vaccination and SARS-CoV-2 variants. Study results and caveats: TCR breadth and depth analyses may have underestimated total T cell responses. Reportedly, after vaccination the spike-specific CD8+ and CD4+ T cell responses displayed substantial breadth.

This clone was observed once. The antigen is not known. Compared with germline, one end of the junction differs, possibly owing to a read error. Assay: immunoSEQ multiplex PCR; the TCRdb copy retains only in-frame clones and omits some. The table shows about 440,000 clones, with 90% occurring only once. The germline gives CDR1 MNHEY, CDR2 SMNVEV (reference sequence). The CDR3 contains 15 residues. Treatment denoted: some 20 received Ad26.COV2.S at low or high dose, single or two shots; about five received placebo; per-sample allocation not given. Samples came from day 63 after the first vaccine or placebo injection.

The clonotype comes from a person between 18 and 65 years old who received the Ad26.COV2.S COVID-19 vaccine or a placebo. The specimen comprised peripheral blood, sampled in a trial of Ad26.COV2.S vaccine versus placebo. The chain is built from TRBV27 and TRBJ2-7; TRBD1 aligns across 9 bases. The CDR3 DNA is TGTGCCAGCAGTTTAGTGGGACAGGGATCCTCCGAGCAGTACTTC. Encoded protein: CASSLVGQGSSEQYF.